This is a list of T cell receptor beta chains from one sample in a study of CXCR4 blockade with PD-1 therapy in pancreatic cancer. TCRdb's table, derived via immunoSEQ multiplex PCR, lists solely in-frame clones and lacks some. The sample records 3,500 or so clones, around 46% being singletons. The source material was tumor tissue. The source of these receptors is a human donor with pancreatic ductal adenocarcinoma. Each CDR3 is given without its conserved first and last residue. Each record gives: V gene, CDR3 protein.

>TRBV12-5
ASARGEPTYNEQF
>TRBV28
ASSLAGFSGEQY
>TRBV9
ASSVLGGTDTQY
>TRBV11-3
ASSVGVNSYEQY
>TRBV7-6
ASSRRGGSGNTIY
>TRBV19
ASSVTGGGGQPQH
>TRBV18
ASSPPGLASTDTQY
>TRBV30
AWSGAGRLAF
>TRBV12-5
ASSPGTSYIDEQF
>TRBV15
ATSRGGATNEKLF
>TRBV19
ASSIGWGSSYNEQF
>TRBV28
ASSTSLYEQY
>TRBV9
ASSEGAGRETQY
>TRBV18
ASSPQTGGWVTQY
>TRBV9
ASSVARQGRGYT
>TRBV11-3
ASSLSGGETNYGYT
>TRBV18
ASSWVSNQPQH
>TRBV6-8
ASRPGVVYEQY
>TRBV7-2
ASSQGLAGRRTDTQY